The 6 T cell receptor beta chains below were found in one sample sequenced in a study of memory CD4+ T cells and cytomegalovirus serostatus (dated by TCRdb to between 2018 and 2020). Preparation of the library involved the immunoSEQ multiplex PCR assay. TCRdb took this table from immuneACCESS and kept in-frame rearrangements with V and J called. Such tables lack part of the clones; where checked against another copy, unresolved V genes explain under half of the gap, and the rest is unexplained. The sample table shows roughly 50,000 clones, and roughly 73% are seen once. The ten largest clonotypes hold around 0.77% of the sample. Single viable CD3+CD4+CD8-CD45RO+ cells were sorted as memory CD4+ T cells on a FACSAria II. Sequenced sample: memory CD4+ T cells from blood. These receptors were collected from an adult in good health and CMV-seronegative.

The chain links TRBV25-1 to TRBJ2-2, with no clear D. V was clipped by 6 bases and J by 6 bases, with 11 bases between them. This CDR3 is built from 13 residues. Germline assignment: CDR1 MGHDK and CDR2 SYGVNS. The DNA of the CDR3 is TGTGCCAGCAGCCCCACTGGGGCCGGGGAGCTGTTTTTT. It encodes CASSPTGAGELFF.

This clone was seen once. The DNA for the CDR3 is TGTGCCAGCAAGGTGCAGGGTTGGGCGAACACTGAAGCTTTCTTT. It encodes CASKVQGWANTEAFF. V usage is TRBV2 and J usage is TRBJ1-1; possible D gene TRBD1, 5 bases. Germline loops: CDR1 SNHLY, CDR2 FYNNEI. V lost 7 bases to trimming and J lost 1 base, with 16 bases between them. The CDR3 runs to 15 residues.

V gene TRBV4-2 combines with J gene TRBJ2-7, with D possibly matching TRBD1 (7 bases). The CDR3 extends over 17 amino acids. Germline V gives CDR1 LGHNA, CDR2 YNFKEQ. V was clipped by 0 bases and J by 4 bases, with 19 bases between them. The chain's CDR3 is CASSQDLAGQWVYEQYF. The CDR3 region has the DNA TGTGCCAGCAGCCAAGATTTGGCGGGACAGTGGGTTTACGAGCAGTACTTC.

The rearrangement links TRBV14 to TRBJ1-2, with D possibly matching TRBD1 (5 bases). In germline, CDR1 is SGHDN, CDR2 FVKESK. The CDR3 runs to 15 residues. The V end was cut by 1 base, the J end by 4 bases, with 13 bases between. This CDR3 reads CASSQGEGTLYGYTF. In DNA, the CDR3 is TGTGCCAGCAGCCAAGGGGAAGGGACCCTCTATGGCTACACCTTC.

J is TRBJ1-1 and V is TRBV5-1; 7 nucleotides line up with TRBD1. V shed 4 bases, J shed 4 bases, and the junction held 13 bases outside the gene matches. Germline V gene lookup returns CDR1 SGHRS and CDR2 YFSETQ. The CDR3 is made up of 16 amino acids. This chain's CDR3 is CASSLGQWNRGTEAFF. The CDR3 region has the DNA TGCGCCAGCAGCCTAGGACAGTGGAACAGGGGCACTGAAGCTTTCTTT.

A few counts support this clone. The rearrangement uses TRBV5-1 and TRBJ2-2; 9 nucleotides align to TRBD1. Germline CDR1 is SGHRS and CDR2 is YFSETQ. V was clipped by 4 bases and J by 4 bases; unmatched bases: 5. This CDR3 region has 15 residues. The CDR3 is CASSEGQGLTGELFF. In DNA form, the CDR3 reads TGCGCCAGCAGCGAGGGACAGGGACTCACCGGGGAGCTGTTTTTT.